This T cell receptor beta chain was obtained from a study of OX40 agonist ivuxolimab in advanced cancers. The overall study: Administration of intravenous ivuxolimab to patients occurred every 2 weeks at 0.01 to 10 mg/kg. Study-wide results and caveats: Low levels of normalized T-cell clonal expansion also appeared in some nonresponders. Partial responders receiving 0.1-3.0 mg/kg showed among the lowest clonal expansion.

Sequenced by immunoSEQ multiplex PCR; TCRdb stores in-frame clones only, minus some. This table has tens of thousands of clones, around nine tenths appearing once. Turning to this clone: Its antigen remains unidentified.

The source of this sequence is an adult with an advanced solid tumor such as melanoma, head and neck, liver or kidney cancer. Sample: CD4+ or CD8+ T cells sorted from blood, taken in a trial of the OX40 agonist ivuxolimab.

CDR3 region: CASSEYRLSSGNTIYF. CDR3 nucleotide sequence: TGTGCCAGCAGCGAATACAGGCTAAGCTCTGGAAACACCATATATTTT. The chain recombines TRBV7-9 with TRBJ1-3, with D maybe TRBD1 (5 bases). This CDR3 spans 16 amino acids. CDR1 and CDR2 from the germline V gene are SEHNR and FQNEAQ (reference sequence). V shed 5 bases and J shed 0 bases, with 14 bases lying between them. Variable domain in full (rest from reference TRBV7-9 and TRBJ1-3): DTGVSQNPRHKITKRGQNVTFRCDPISEHNRLYWYRQTLGQGPEFLTYFQNEAQLEKSRLLSDRFSAERPKGSFSTLEIQRTEQGDSAMYLCASSEYRLSSGNTIYFGEGSWLTVV.